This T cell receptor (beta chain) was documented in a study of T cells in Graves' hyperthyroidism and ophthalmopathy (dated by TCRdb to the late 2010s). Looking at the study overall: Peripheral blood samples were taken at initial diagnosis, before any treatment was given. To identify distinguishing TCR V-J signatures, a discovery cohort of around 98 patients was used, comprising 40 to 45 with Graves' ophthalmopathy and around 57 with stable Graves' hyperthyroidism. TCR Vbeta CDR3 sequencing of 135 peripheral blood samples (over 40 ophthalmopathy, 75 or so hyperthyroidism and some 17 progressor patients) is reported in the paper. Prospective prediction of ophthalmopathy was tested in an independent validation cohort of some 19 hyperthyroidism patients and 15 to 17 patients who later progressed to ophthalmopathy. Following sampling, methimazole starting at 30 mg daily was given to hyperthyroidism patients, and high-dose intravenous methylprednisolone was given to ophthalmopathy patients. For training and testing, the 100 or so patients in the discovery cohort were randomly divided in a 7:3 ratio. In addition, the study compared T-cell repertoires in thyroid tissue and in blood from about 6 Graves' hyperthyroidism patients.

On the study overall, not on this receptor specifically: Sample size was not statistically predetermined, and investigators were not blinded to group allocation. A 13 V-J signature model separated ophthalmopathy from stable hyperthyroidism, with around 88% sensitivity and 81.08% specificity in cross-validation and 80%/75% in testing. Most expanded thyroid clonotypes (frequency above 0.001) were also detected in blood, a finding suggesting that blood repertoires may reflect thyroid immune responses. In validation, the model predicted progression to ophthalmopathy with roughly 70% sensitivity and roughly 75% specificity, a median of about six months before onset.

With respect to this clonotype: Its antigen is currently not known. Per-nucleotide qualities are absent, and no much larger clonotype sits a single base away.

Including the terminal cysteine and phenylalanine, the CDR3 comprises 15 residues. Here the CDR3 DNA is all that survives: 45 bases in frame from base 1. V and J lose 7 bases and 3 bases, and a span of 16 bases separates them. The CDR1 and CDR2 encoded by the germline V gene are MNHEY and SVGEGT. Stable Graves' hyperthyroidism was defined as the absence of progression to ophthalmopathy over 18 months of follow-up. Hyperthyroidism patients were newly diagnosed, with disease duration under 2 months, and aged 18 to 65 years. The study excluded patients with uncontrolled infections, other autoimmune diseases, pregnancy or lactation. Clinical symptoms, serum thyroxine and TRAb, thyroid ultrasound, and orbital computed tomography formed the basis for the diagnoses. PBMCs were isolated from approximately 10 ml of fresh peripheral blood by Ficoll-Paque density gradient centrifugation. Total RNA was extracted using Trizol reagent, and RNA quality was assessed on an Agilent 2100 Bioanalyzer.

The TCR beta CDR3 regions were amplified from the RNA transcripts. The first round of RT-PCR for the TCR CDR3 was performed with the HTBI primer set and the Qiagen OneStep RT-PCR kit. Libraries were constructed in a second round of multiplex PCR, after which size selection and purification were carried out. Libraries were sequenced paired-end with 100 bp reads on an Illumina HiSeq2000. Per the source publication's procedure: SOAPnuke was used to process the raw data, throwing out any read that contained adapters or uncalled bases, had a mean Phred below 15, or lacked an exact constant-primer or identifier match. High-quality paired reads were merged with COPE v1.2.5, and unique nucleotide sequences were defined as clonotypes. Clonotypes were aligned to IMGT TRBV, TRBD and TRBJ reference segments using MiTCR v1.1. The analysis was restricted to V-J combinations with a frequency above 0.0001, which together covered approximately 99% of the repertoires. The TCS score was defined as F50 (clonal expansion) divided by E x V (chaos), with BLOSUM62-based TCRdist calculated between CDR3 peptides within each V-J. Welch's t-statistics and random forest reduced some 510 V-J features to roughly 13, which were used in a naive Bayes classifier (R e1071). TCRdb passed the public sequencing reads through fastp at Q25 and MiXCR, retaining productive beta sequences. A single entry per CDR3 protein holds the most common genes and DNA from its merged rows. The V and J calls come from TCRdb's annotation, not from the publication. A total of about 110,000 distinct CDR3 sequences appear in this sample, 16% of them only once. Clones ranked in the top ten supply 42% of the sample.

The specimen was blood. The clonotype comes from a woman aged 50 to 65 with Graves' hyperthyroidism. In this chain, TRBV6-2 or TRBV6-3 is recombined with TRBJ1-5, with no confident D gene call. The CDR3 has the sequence CASMDSSIYNQPQHF. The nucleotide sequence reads TGTGCCAGCATGGACTCTTCCATATACAATCAGCCCCAGCATTTT.